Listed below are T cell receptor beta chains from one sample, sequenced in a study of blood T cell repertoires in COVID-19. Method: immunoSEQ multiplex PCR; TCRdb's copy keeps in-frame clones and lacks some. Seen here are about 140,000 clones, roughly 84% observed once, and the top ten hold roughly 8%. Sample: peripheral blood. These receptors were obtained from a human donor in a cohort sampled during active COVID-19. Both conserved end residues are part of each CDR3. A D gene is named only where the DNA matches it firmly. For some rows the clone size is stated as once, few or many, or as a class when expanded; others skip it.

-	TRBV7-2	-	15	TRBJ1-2	CASSLGGGTHYGYTF	TGTGCCAGCAGCTTAGGCGGCGGAACCCACTATGGCTACACCTTC
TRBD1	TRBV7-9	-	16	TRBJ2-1	CASSLATGGPSGEQFF	TGTGCCAGCAGCTTAGCGACAGGGGGCCCCTCGGGTGAGCAGTTCTTC
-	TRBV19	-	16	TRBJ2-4	CASSMGAAIAKNIQYF	TGTGCCAGTAGTATGGGCGCAGCCATAGCCAAAAACATTCAGTACTTC
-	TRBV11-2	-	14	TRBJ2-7	CASSLSGDYYEQYF	TGTGCCAGCAGCTTATCAGGGGACTACTACGAGCAGTACTTC
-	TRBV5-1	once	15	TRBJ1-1	CASTPNSQGSTEAFF	TGCGCCAGCACCCCCAACTCCCAAGGGAGCACTGAAGCTTTCTTT
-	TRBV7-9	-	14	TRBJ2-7	CASRSEDYSYEQYF	TGTGCCAGCAGGTCAGAGGATTACTCCTACGAGCAGTACTTC
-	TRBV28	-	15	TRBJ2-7	CASSPAAGLAYEQYF	TGTGCCAGCAGCCCGGCCGCAGGGTTAGCCTACGAGCAGTACTTC
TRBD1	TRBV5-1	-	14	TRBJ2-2	CASSLTGVTGELFF	TGCGCCAGCTCTTTGACAGGGGTAACCGGGGAGCTGTTTTTT
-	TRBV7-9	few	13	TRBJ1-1	CASSPGLTMGFLF	TGTGCCAGCAGCCCAGGGCTGACGATGGGGTTTCTCTTT
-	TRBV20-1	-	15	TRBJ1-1	CSASRGSLGNTEAFF	TGCAGTGCTAGTAGGGGGTCCTTGGGGAACACTGAAGCTTTCTTT
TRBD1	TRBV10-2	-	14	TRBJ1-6	CASRGTAYNSPLHF	TGCGCCAGCAGGGGGACAGCCTATAATTCACCCCTCCACTTT
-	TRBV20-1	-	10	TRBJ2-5	CSAYKSAQYF	TGCAGTGCGTATAAGTCGGCCCAGTACTTC
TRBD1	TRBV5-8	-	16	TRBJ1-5	CASSSVPGTANQPQHF	TGTGCCAGCAGCTCCGTTCCCGGGACAGCTAATCAGCCCCAGCATTTT
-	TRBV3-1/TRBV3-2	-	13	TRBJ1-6	CASSQKQDSPLHF	TGTGCCAGCAGCCAGAAACAGGATTCACCCCTCCACTTT
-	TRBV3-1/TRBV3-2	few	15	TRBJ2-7	CASSPMGRDIDEQYF	TGTGCCAGCAGCCCTATGGGCAGGGACATAGACGAGCAGTACTTC